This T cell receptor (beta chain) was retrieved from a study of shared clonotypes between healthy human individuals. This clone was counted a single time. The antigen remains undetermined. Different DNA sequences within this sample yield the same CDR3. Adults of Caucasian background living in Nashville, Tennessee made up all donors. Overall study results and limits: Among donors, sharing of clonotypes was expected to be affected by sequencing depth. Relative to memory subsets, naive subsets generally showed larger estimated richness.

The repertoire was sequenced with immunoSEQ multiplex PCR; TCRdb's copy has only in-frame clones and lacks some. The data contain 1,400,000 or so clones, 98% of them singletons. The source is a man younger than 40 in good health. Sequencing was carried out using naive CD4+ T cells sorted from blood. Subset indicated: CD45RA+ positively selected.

The DNA of the CDR3 is TGTGCCAGCAGCTTAAGGGGAGCAAGCTCCTACAATGAGCAGTTCTTC. It translates to CASSLRGASSYNEQFF. V is TRBV11-2 and J is TRBJ2-1; D is perhaps TRBD1 or TRBD2 (5 bases each). The length of the CDR3 is 16 residues. From germline, CDR1 is SGHAT and CDR2 FQNNGV. The V and J ends lost 2 bases and 0 bases respectively, with 11 bases between them.